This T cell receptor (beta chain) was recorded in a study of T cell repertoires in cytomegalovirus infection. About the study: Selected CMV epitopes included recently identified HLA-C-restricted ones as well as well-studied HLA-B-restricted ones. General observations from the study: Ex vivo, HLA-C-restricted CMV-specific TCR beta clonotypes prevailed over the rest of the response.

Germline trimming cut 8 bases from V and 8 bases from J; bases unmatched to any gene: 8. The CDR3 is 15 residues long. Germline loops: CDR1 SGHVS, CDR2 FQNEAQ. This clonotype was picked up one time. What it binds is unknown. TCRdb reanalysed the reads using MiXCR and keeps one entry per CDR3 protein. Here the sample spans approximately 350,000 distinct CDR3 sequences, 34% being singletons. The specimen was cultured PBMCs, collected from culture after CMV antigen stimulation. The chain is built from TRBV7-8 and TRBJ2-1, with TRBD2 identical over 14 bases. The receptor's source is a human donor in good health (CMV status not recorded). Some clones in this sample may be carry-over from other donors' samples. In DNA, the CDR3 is TGTGCCAGCCAGGCCGGGACTAGCGGGAGTCATGAGCAGTTCTTC. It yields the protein CASQAGTSGSHEQFF.